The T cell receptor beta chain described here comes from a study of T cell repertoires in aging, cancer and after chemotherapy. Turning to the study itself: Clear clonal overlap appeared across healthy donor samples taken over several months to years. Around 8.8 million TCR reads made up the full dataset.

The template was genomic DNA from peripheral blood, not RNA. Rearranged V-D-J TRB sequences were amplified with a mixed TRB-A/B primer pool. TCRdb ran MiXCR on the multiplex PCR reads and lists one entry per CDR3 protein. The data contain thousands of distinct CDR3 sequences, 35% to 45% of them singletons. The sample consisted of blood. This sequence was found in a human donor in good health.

The CDR3 DNA follows: TGCAGTGCTAACCGGGACAGGGTATACTATGGCTACACCTTC. This encodes CSANRDRVYYGYTF. The chain links TRBV20-1 to TRBJ1-2; TRBD1 aligns across 9 bases. With 4 bases clipped from V and 3 bases from J, the junction kept 6 bases outside the gene matches. This CDR3 has 14 amino acids. The germline V gene has CDR1 DFQATT and CDR2 SNEGSKA (reference sequence).